The entry below gives a single T cell receptor (beta chain) sequence along with its context. Its cognate antigen has yet to be identified. Per-base quality was not reported, and no clone a single base away is much larger than it. The data are from a study of long-term antiretroviral therapy in people with HIV (dated by TCRdb to between 2021 and 2023). Study-wide context: The earliest samples were collected about a decade before the 2015 WHO recommendation for immediate ART, when ART was typically delayed until CD4 counts fell. A retrospective serial study tested whether ART initiation and durable HIV suppression were associated with changes in peripheral blood TRB repertoire composition and diversity. A total of roughly 180 cryopreserved PBMC samples were contributed to the cohort by 30 adults with confirmed HIV infection, with samples collected serially over a mean of roughly six years (range 1-12). Among the 25 to 30 participants with HIV, over nine were female. No cross-contamination during QIAcube processing was seen in test extractions of a monoclonal T-cell line run alongside 30 to 35 polyclonal samples.

Participants were included only if at least one PBMC sample before ART initiation and at least two post-ART samples were available. Treatment was received in the United States of America by all participants with HIV. Cryopreserved samples of about 0.9-11 million PBMC were thawed and washed before DNA extraction. At the time of the earliest PBMC sample for each participant with HIV, ages ranged from roughly 23 to 55 years. PBMC samples were contributed by each participant from 1-4 timepoints before ART initiation and 2-8 timepoints after ART initiation, with a median of 7 samples. Serial HIV viral load, CD4+ T-cell count, ART history and demographic data were obtained for every participant. Genomic DNA was extracted from unsorted PBMC with a Qiagen kit on a QIAcube, with processing performed in batches of 12 samples. The immunoSEQ hsTCRB v3.0 assay was used at survey level resolution for TRB variable region sequencing. TRB sequencing targeted a depth of roughly 35,000-55,000 T-cell genomes per sample. TRB libraries were pooled and sequenced on an Illumina MiSeq using a v3 150-cycle kit. As for the original processing: Repertoire analysis was run in R within a reproducible Nextflow workflow that covered QC, data transformation and analysis. LymphoSeq2, an R package for exploring AIRR-Seq data, was used to implement custom analyses. A few samples yielding fewer than 5000 total TRB sequences were excluded, leaving over 150 analyzed HIV repertoires. Of the roughly 190 retained HIV repertoires, almost 60 were collected before and around 130 after ART initiation. Each repertoire was downsampled to 5000 TRB nucleotide sequences, and summary statistics were averaged across 100 downsampling iterations. The analysis kept only TRB sequences whose CDR3 regions were at least seven amino acids long. Diversity was measured with a Shannon entropy-derived clonality score and the Gini coefficient. Repertoire networks linked the top 5000 CDR3 amino acid sequences whenever two sequences differed by an edit distance of one. GLIPH2 predicted antigen specificity groups and MHC restriction for TRB CDR3 amino acid sequences. To flag known CMV, EBV, HIV or tissue antigen associations, CDR3 amino acid sequences were matched against VDJdb and McPAS-TCR. Pre-ART, post-ART and control groups were compared with Wilcoxon signed-rank tests and Holm-Bonferroni correction. TCRdb limited this immuneACCESS table to in-frame rearrangements with V and J called. A share of clones is missing; checked studies link under half to unresolved V genes, and the rest is unexplained. The V and J calls and clone size come from that table; D and trimming were worked out from the DNA. The sample includes 30,000 to 40,000 clones, with roughly 94% observed a single time. The ten largest clones add up to 3.7% of the sample.

Summary of the overall study and its limitations: The samples span the years 2004 to 2017, and the ART regimens used at that time may not be as effective as current regimens. Owing to limited PBMC availability, only the TCR beta chain was sequenced, without alpha chain pairing. Compared with controls, HIV repertoires had narrower CDR3 length ranges, and the network structure pointed to an antigen-experienced repertoire that shifted only slightly toward naive after ART. Starting ART was linked to a significant rise in TRB diversity, yet even after long-term ART the diversity remained significantly lower than in transplant donor controls. Inferences about post-ART repertoire changes were limited because no data were available on ART adherence, viral resistance or therapy changes. The repertoire was dominated across all time points by expanded TRB clones identified before ART initiation, although this dominance was seen to fluctuate and to decrease in many PLHIV after ART. Unsorted PBMC were profiled instead of sorted CD4+ and CD8+ T cells because pre-ART samples had limited cell numbers.

The sequenced sample was unsorted PBMCs, obtained around 5.4 years after starting antiretroviral therapy. The sequence derives from a woman aged 45-59 years with HIV.

Here the CDR3 is given as CASKSSGAGNTIYF. Here is the DNA: TGTGCCAGCAAATCTTCTGGGGCTGGAAACACCATATATTTT. The chain was built from TRBV6-5 and TRBJ1-3; there is no confident call for the D gene. The germline V gene provides CDR1 MNHEY and CDR2 SVGAGI. V drops 7 bases and J drops 2 bases, leaving 12 bases in between. The CDR3 spans 14 residues, from the cysteine through the phenylalanine. Of the read, only the CDR3 DNA is kept; its 42 bases are in frame from base 1.